These T cell receptor beta chains were read from a single sample in a study of naive and memory T cell subsets. TCRdb analysed the UMI-ligation and nested PCR reads with MiXCR anew, one entry per CDR3 protein. The table includes more than 25,000 distinct CDR3 sequences, roughly 5.2% detected once. Sample: blood. These receptors originate from an adult in good health. Both conserved end residues are part of each CDR3. Each record gives: clone size, CDR3 length, D gene, J gene, V gene, CDR3 DNA, CDR3 protein. The D gene is left open where the match is weak. The size field is filled for only some rows; it gives once, few, many or a size class.

clone size: few; CDR3 length: 15; D gene: .; J gene: TRBJ1-1; V gene: TRBV13; CDR3 DNA: TGTGCCAGCAGCCTTATGTGGACGCAGGGCACTGAAGCTTTCTTT; CDR3 protein: CASSLMWTQGTEAFF
clone size: few; CDR3 length: 11; D gene: .; J gene: TRBJ1-1; V gene: TRBV5-1; CDR3 DNA: TGCGCCAGCAGCTTGGGCACAGGAGCTTTCTTT; CDR3 protein: CASSLGTGAFF
clone size: .; CDR3 length: 15; D gene: TRBD1; J gene: TRBJ1-4; V gene: TRBV3-1; CDR3 DNA: TGTGCCAGCAGCCAATTCGGGACAGACCTTGAAAAACTGTTTTTT; CDR3 protein: CASSQFGTDLEKLFF
clone size: many; CDR3 length: 14; D gene: .; J gene: TRBJ1-2; V gene: TRBV4-1; CDR3 DNA: TGCGCCAGCAGCCAAGGGGCATCTAACTATGGCTACACCTTC; CDR3 protein: CASSQGASNYGYTF
clone size: many; CDR3 length: 17; D gene: .; J gene: TRBJ2-3; V gene: TRBV20-1; CDR3 DNA: TGCAGTGCTAGAGATTTTGGCGGACATAATCCTGGGGGAACGCAGTATTTT; CDR3 protein: CSARDFGGHNPGGTQYF
clone size: .; CDR3 length: 14; D gene: TRBD2; J gene: TRBJ2-1; V gene: TRBV7-2; CDR3 DNA: TGTGCCAGCAGCCGGGGACTAGCGCACAATGAGCAGTTCTTC; CDR3 protein: CASSRGLAHNEQFF
clone size: many; CDR3 length: 14; D gene: TRBD1; J gene: TRBJ2-4; V gene: TRBV28; CDR3 DNA: TGTGCCAGCAGTTTTGCGGGACAGGGTGGCATTCAGTACTTC; CDR3 protein: CASSFAGQGGIQYF
clone size: many; CDR3 length: 15; D gene: .; J gene: TRBJ1-3; V gene: TRBV7-9; CDR3 DNA: TGTGCCAGCAGATTAGACAGAGCCTCTGGAAACACCATATATTTT; CDR3 protein: CASRLDRASGNTIYF
clone size: many; CDR3 length: 15; D gene: .; J gene: TRBJ2-2; V gene: TRBV29-1; CDR3 DNA: TGCAGCGTTGCGGGCAGGGTGGGGGAGAGCGGGGAGCTGTTTTTT; CDR3 protein: CSVAGRVGESGELFF
clone size: many; CDR3 length: 14; D gene: TRBD2; J gene: TRBJ2-3; V gene: TRBV2; CDR3 DNA: TGTGCCAGCAAGGGCGGGAGTAACGCAGATACGCAGTATTTT; CDR3 protein: CASKGGSNADTQYF
clone size: many; CDR3 length: 16; D gene: TRBD1; J gene: TRBJ2-7; V gene: TRBV6-5; CDR3 DNA: TGTGCCAGCAGTCGGACAGGGACAACCCTTTCCTACGAGCAGTACTTC; CDR3 protein: CASSRTGTTLSYEQYF
clone size: many; CDR3 length: 15; D gene: TRBD2; J gene: TRBJ2-1; V gene: TRBV28; CDR3 DNA: TGTGCCAGCAGTCCTCTGACTAGCGGGAGGTGGGGACGGTTCTTC; CDR3 protein: CASSPLTSGRWGRFF
clone size: many; CDR3 length: 15; D gene: TRBD2; J gene: TRBJ2-2; V gene: TRBV29-1; CDR3 DNA: TGCAGCGTGACGGGCGGGAGGGCCGTTCGCGGGGAGCTGTTTTTT; CDR3 protein: CSVTGGRAVRGELFF
clone size: once; CDR3 length: 17; D gene: .; J gene: TRBJ2-3; V gene: TRBV9; CDR3 DNA: TGTGCCAGCAGCGTAGATGGGACTTCTTCTAGCACAGATACGCAGTATTTT; CDR3 protein: CASSVDGTSSSTDTQYF
clone size: many; CDR3 length: 18; D gene: TRBD2; J gene: TRBJ2-2; V gene: TRBV9; CDR3 DNA: TGTGCCAGCAGCCCCCCAAAGGCGGGAGTACTGTACACCGGGGAGCTGTTTTTT; CDR3 protein: CASSPPKAGVLYTGELFF
clone size: many; CDR3 length: 15; D gene: .; J gene: TRBJ2-7; V gene: TRBV4-3; CDR3 DNA: TGCGCCAGCAGCCACTCGAAAGGGGGAACGGGCGAGCAGTACTTC; CDR3 protein: CASSHSKGGTGEQYF
clone size: .; CDR3 length: 17; D gene: TRBD1; J gene: TRBJ2-3; V gene: TRBV11-2; CDR3 DNA: TGTGCCAGCAGCCTTCTGGGCGGGACAGGGGGCTCAGATACGCAGTATTTT; CDR3 protein: CASSLLGGTGGSDTQYF
clone size: .; CDR3 length: 11; D gene: .; J gene: TRBJ2-7; V gene: TRBV28; CDR3 DNA: TGTGCCAGCAGTCCCCGGGGCGAGCAGTACTTC; CDR3 protein: CASSPRGEQYF
clone size: many; CDR3 length: 15; D gene: .; J gene: TRBJ2-7; V gene: TRBV29-1; CDR3 DNA: TGCAGCGTTGGTGGCCCCGGGACATCCTTCTACGAGCAGTACTTC; CDR3 protein: CSVGGPGTSFYEQYF
clone size: .; CDR3 length: 18; D gene: TRBD2; J gene: TRBJ2-3; V gene: TRBV4-3; CDR3 DNA: TGCGCCAGCAGCCAAGGAGGGCTAGCGGGAGCCCTGGGAGATACGCAGTATTTT; CDR3 protein: CASSQGGLAGALGDTQYF
clone size: many; CDR3 length: 13; D gene: TRBD1; J gene: TRBJ1-4; V gene: TRBV11-2; CDR3 DNA: TGTGCCAGCAGCTTGGGGACAGGAGGAAAACTGTTTTTT; CDR3 protein: CASSLGTGGKLFF
clone size: many; CDR3 length: 17; D gene: TRBD1; J gene: TRBJ1-1; V gene: TRBV29-1; CDR3 DNA: TGCAGCGTTGACGGGGGACAGGGGGCATCCATATCCACTGAAGCTTTCTTT; CDR3 protein: CSVDGGQGASISTEAFF
clone size: many; CDR3 length: 11; D gene: .; J gene: TRBJ1-1; V gene: TRBV29-1; CDR3 DNA: TGCAGCGTTGGTGATAACACTGAAGCTTTCTTT; CDR3 protein: CSVGDNTEAFF